Presented here are 32 T cell receptor beta chains from one specimen sequenced in a study of T cells in Graves' hyperthyroidism and ophthalmopathy (dated by TCRdb to between 2019 and 2020). Receptor libraries were prepared by multiplex PCR. TCRdb names Illumina HiSeq 2000 as the instrument used. Amplification of TCR beta CDR3 regions was carried out from RNA transcripts. The first round of RT-PCR for the TCR CDR3 was performed with the HTBI primer set and the Qiagen OneStep RT-PCR kit. TCRdb reanalyzed the raw reads on its own, using fastp at Q25 for trimming and MiXCR for clone calling, and kept in-frame beta chains. Each entry merges the rows of one CDR3 protein and shows their most common DNA and genes. This sample lists some 800,000 distinct CDR3 sequences; over 35% were detected once. Over 8% of the sample lies in the top ten. The sequenced material came from blood. The receptors come from a man between 18 and 35 years old with Graves' hyperthyroidism.

There are many counts of this clonotype. The chain carries TRBV20-1 and TRBJ2-7, with D unresolved. The CDR3 sequence is 13 residues long. Per germline, CDR1 DFQATT and CDR2 SNEGSKA (reference sequence). Trimming removed 4 bases at V and 2 bases at J, with 12 bases between. The CDR3 protein is CSATRTVTYEQYF. In nucleotides, the CDR3 is TGCAGTGCTACTAGGACGGTAACCTACGAGCAGTACTTC.

The sample holds many counts of this clonotype. This chain uses TRBV20-1 with TRBJ1-3; TRBD1 is a possible D gene (6 bases). CDR3 length: 13 residues. The V end was cut by 2 bases, the J end by 4 bases, with 9 bases between. Germline-derived CDR1 and CDR2 are DFQATT and SNEGSKA (reference sequence). The CDR3: CSARSGDGNTIYF. Here the CDR3 DNA reads TGCAGTGCTAGATCAGGGGACGGAAACACCATATATTTT.

The J gene is TRBJ1-1, the V gene TRBV9; 10 nucleotides line up with TRBD1. Germline lookup yields CDR1 SGDLS and CDR2 YYNGEE. This CDR3 has 14 residues. Trimming at V came to 5 bases and at J to 8 bases, leaving 9 bases not matched to a gene. The CDR3 bases are TGTGCCAGCAGTTCCGACAGGGGGCGCTTGGAAGCTTTCTTT. It specifies CASSSDRGRLEAFF.

The chain carries TRBV2 and TRBJ1-5, with 9 bases fitting TRBD1. The CDR3 has 15 residues. After removal of 5 bases from V and 4 bases from J, the junction contained 6 bases not matched to a gene. In germline, CDR1 is SNHLY, CDR2 FYNNEI. In nucleotides, the CDR3 is TGTGCCAGCAGTTCGGGACAGGGATGTAATCAGCCCCAGCATTTT. Translating gives CASSSGQGCNQPQHF. The complete variable domain, with remaining parts taken from reference TRBV2 and TRBJ1-5, reads EPEVTQTPSHQVTQMGQEVILRCVPISNHLYFYWYRQILGQKVEFLVSFYNNEISEKSEIFDDQFSVERPDGSNFTLKIRSTKLEDSAMYFCASSSGQGCNQPQHFGDGTRLSIL.

This chain uses TRBV15 with TRBJ1-3; no reliable D call. CDR3 length equals 15 residues. V was pared by 0 bases and J by 2 bases, with 8 bases between. CDR1 is LNHNV, CDR2 YYDKDF, per germline (reference sequence). CDR3 loop: CATSRDDKAGNTIYF. The DNA for the CDR3 is TGTGCCACCAGCAGAGATGACAAGGCTGGAAACACCATATATTTT.

This clonotype was recorded at least ten times. This chain uses TRBV10-3 with TRBJ2-6; no clear D. Germline V gene data show CDR1 as ENHRY and CDR2 as SYGVKD. Trimming removed 5 bases at V and 7 bases at J, with 9 bases between. This CDR3 has 13 amino acids. CDR3: CAISQESANVLTF. CDR3 bases: TGTGCCATCAGTCAGGAATCTGCCAACGTCCTGACTTTC.

This clonotype was counted a few times. The CDR3 nucleotides read TGTGCCAGTAGTATCGGGGGGACCCAGTACTTC. Residues: CASSIGGTQYF. The rearrangement uses TRBV19 and TRBJ2-5; maybe TRBD2 (6 bases). The CDR3 has 11 amino acids. Germline V lookup: CDR1 LNHDA, CDR2 SQIVND (reference sequence). Trimming removed 3 bases from V and 7 bases from J, with 6 bases in between.

This clonotype has more than one count but fewer than ten. The chain employs TRBV29-1 and TRBJ2-3; D gene ambiguous. The CDR3 sequence is 10 residues long. The germline V gene has CDR1 SQVTM and CDR2 ANQGSEA. V was shortened by 6 bases and J by 4 bases, with 5 bases between the two germline ends. The CDR3 DNA reads as TGCAGCGTGCTTCCAGATACGCAGTATTTT. Its translation: CSVLPDTQYF.

The genes are TRBV29-1 and TRBJ2-7; D unresolved. With 8 bases removed from V and 6 bases from J, the gap between germline ends came to 14 bases. The CDR3 contains 11 residues. CDR1 and CDR2 from the germline V gene are SQVTM and ANQGSEA. The CDR3 bases are TGCAGCTCCGGCCGGACCAGCGAGCAGTACTTC. Translation: CSSGRTSEQYF.

The J gene is TRBJ2-7, the V gene TRBV15; 8 positions match TRBD2. Germline CDR1 and CDR2: LNHNV and YYDKDF (reference sequence). CDR3 length: 19 amino acids. Unmatched junction bases numbered 16, after V lost 0 bases and J lost 3 bases. The CDR3 sequence is CATSRDPTTSGGGYYEQYF. The CDR3 bases are TGTGCCACCAGCAGAGATCCCACAACCTCAGGCGGGGGGTACTACGAGCAGTACTTC.

In its sample, this clonotype was seen a few times. This rearrangement joins TRBV4-3 to TRBJ2-5; 10 positions agree with TRBD2. Germline trimming cut 5 bases from V and 5 bases from J; bases unmatched to any gene: 11. Per the germline V gene, CDR1 is LGHNA and CDR2 is YSLEER. The CDR3 spans 16 residues. The CDR3 nucleotides read TGCGCCAGCAGCGATGGGAGCGGGAGGGCCCGGGAGACCCAGTACTTC. Encoded protein: CASSDGSGRARETQYF.

There are many counts of this clonotype. The V call is TRBV7-6, the J call TRBJ2-2; possibly TRBD1 for D (6 bases). The germline V and J ends were trimmed by 2 bases and 3 bases, with 7 bases remaining between them. CDR1 and CDR2 from the germline V gene are SGHVS and FNYEAQ. This CDR3 contains 14 residues. Here the CDR3 reads CASSLQGYTGELFF. The CDR3 nucleotides read TGTGCCAGCAGCTTACAGGGGTACACCGGGGAGCTGTTTTTT.

Turning to this clonotype: A much larger clone differs by one base, so this may be a read error. This chain uses TRBV24-1 with TRBJ2-5; D gene unclear. The CDR3 runs to 15 residues. V shed 4 bases and J shed 5 bases, with 16 bases lying between them. Germline assignment: CDR1 KGHDR and CDR2 SFDVKD. The CDR3 reads CATSDSRVTRETQYF. The CDR3 coding sequence is TGTGCCACCAGTGACTCTCGCGTGACAAGGGAGACCCAGTACTTC.

This clonotype showed up many times. The chain combines TRBV15 with TRBJ2-7, with TRBD1 matching 9 bases. V shed 0 bases and J 3 bases; nucleotides not matched to a gene: 9. The germline V gene has CDR1 LNHNV and CDR2 YYDKDF (reference sequence). The CDR3 totals 17 residues. This CDR3 is CATSRDYGTGIDYEQYF. The CDR3 DNA reads as TGTGCCACCAGCAGAGATTACGGGACAGGGATCGACTACGAGCAGTACTTC.

This clonotype was observed at least ten times. Sequence at one end of the junction differs from germline and may be a read error. V usage is TRBV3-1 and J usage is TRBJ1-5; no clear D gene. CDR3 length: 12 residues. The germline V gene has CDR1 LGHDT and CDR2 YNNKEL (reference sequence). CDR3 sequence (DNA): TGCGCCAGCAGCCAGGAAGGACAGCCCCAGCATTTT. Translating it yields CASSQEGQPQHF. Combining the CDR3 with reference TRBV3-1 and TRBJ1-5 gives the whole variable domain DTAVSQTPKYLVTQMGNDKSIKCEQNLGHDTMYWYKQDSKKFLKIMFSYNNKELIINETVPNRFSPKSPDKAHLNLHINSLELGDSAVYFCASSQEGQPQHFGDGTRLSIL.

This chain joins TRBV29-1 and TRBJ2-5; a weak D match, TRBD1 (5 bases). The CDR3 is 13 residues long. Germline-derived CDR1 and CDR2 are SQVTM and ANQGSEA. With 8 bases removed from V and 0 bases from J, the gap between germline ends came to 13 bases. The CDR3 nucleotides are TGCAGCTGGGGCCAGGCCAACCAAGAGACCCAGTACTTC. It specifies CSWGQANQETQYF. Looking up the rest from reference TRBV29-1 and TRBJ2-5 gives the full variable domain: SAVISQKPSRDICQRGTSLTIQCQVDSQVTMMFWYRQQPGQSLTLIATANQGSEATYESGFVIDKFPISRPNLTFSTLTVSNMSPEDSSIYLCSWGQANQETQYFGPGTRLLVL.

This clonotype was seen only a few times. The chain recombines TRBV20-1 with TRBJ1-6; 7 positions agree with TRBD1. V lost 6 bases to trimming and J lost 7 bases; unmatched junction nucleotides: 6. Per germline, CDR1 DFQATT and CDR2 SNEGSKA (reference sequence). This CDR3 region has 13 residues. The CDR3 DNA sequence: TGCAGTGCCCCGGGGACAGCAAATTCACCCCTCCACTTT. It yields the protein CSAPGTANSPLHF.

The chain carries TRBV5-4 and TRBJ1-2, with 7 positions matching TRBD1. Trimming at V came to 3 bases and at J to 7 bases, leaving 9 bases not matched to a gene. The CDR3 covers 14 residues. Germline CDR1 and CDR2: SGHNT and YYREEE (reference sequence). The CDR3: CASSYSTGPVGYTF. CDR3 DNA sequence: TGTGCCAGCAGCTACTCGACAGGGCCGGTTGGCTACACCTTC. The whole variable domain, remainder taken from reference TRBV5-4 and TRBJ1-2, is ETGVTQSPTHLIKTRGQQVTLRCSSQSGHNTVSWYQQALGQGPQFIFQYYREEENGRGNFPPRFSGLQFPNYSSELNVNALELDDSALYLCASSYSTGPVGYTFGSGTRLTVV.

This chain's CDR3 is CASNLGGGGANVLTF. CDR3 DNA sequence: TGTGCCAGCAACTTAGGAGGAGGTGGAGCCAACGTCCTGACTTTC. The chain couples TRBV12-3 or TRBV12-4 to TRBJ2-6, with TRBD2 as a possible D gene (5 bases). Between the trimmed V and J ends, which lost 7 bases and 7 bases, there was a span of 17 bases. This CDR3 is built from 15 residues.

The rearrangement links TRBV2 to TRBJ1-5; 7 bases align to TRBD1. The CDR3 totals 15 residues. Germline CDR1 is SNHLY and CDR2 is FYNNEI. The V segment lost 4 bases and the J segment 6 bases; nucleotides outside the gene matches: 9. The CDR3 DNA reads as TGTGCCAGCAGTGTTCCGGGACAGTCAGGTCAGCCCCAGCATTTT. It encodes CASSVPGQSGQPQHF.

This chain joins TRBV29-1 and TRBJ2-7; 10 nucleotides match TRBD2. V gave up 8 bases and J gave up 5 bases; unmatched junction bases: 12. Germline-derived CDR1 and CDR2 are SQVTM and ANQGSEA. The CDR3 has 14 amino acids. CDR3 nucleotides: TGCAGCTTCGACAGGGGACTAGCGACTCACGAGCAGTACTTC. The encoded protein is CSFDRGLATHEQYF.

The chain uses TRBV5-1 and TRBJ1-6; TRBD1 aligns across 8 bases. Trimming cost V 0 bases and J 8 bases; bases outside gene matches: 4. Germline V lookup: CDR1 SGHRS, CDR2 YFSETQ. The CDR3 totals 15 residues. CDR3 sequence: CASSLATDRDSPLHF. The CDR3 DNA follows: TGCGCCAGCAGCTTGGCCACGGACAGGGATTCACCCCTCCACTTT. Drawing the rest from reference TRBV5-1 and TRBJ1-6, the complete variable domain is KAGVTQTPRYLIKTRGQQVTLSCSPISGHRSVSWYQQTPGQGLQFLFEYFSETQRNKGNFPGRFSGRQFSNSRSEMNVSTLELGDSALYLCASSLATDRDSPLHFGNGTRLTVT.

The chain recombines TRBV19 with TRBJ2-6; perhaps TRBD2 as D (5 bases). This CDR3 is 16 amino acids long. The V and J ends lost 5 bases and 2 bases respectively, with 13 bases between them. Germline CDR1 is LNHDA and CDR2 is SQIVND (reference sequence). The CDR3 nucleotides are TGTGCCAGTAGTCGGAAGGGAGCCCCTGGGGCCAACGTCCTGACTTTC. This encodes CASSRKGAPGANVLTF.

This clonotype was observed at least ten times. V usage is TRBV7-9 and J usage is TRBJ1-1, with D hard to call. The germline gives CDR1 SEHNR, CDR2 FQNEAQ (reference sequence). Trimming removed 1 base from V and 3 bases from J, with 9 bases in between. This CDR3 has 14 residues. The CDR3 reads CASSLERVHTEAFF. The CDR3, as DNA: TGTGCCAGCAGCTTAGAGAGGGTGCACACTGAAGCTTTCTTT.

This clonotype was found many times. The chain uses TRBV29-1 and TRBJ1-4; D gene ambiguous. The length of the CDR3 is 15 residues. The germline CDR1 and CDR2 sequences are SQVTM and ANQGSEA. V lost 6 bases, J lost 7 bases, and 21 bases lay in between. In DNA form, the CDR3 reads TGCAGCGTCCAAAAAAGGTTGGGGTATGGTGAAAAACTGTTTTTT. Translated: CSVQKRLGYGEKLFF.

The chain has TRBV7-9 and TRBJ2-5, with 11 bases aligning to TRBD2. The CDR3 is made up of 15 amino acids. CDR1 is SEHNR and CDR2 is FQNEAQ in the germline V gene (reference sequence). Trimming cost V 10 bases and J 5 bases; bases outside gene matches: 12. CDR3 in DNA: TGTGCCACGGACCCACTAGCGGGAGCTTTGGAGACCCAGTACTTC. This translates into CATDPLAGALETQYF.

The CDR3 coding sequence is TGTGCCAGCTCACGCAGGGACAGGGAGGTGGACGAGCAGTACTTC. This translates into CASSRRDREVDEQYF. The gene calls are TRBV18 and TRBJ2-7, with 9 bases lining up with TRBD1. The V gene end was trimmed by 4 bases and the J gene end by 5 bases; junction bases not matched to a gene: 9. Germline V gene sequence: CDR1 KGHSH, CDR2 LQKENI. The CDR3 contains 15 residues.

In this sample, this clonotype turned up many times. This rearrangement joins TRBV9 to TRBJ1-1, with D unresolved. CDR1 and CDR2 from the germline V gene are SGDLS and YYNGEE. The V end lost 1 base, the J end lost 3 bases, and 7 bases lay between the germline ends. The CDR3 length is 13 residues. The CDR3, as DNA: TGTGCCAGCAGCGTACAGCAGCACACTGAAGCTTTCTTT. Protein sequence: CASSVQQHTEAFF.

This clonotype was observed many times. The rearrangement links TRBV15 to TRBJ1-1, with a possible D match to TRBD1 (5 bases). This CDR3 is built from 13 residues. Germline loops: CDR1 LNHNV, CDR2 YYDKDF (reference sequence). With 1 base removed from V and 8 bases from J, the gap between germline ends came to 11 bases. This CDR3 reads CATSRGGVPEAFF. The CDR3 DNA reads TGTGCCACCAGCAGAGGAGGGGTTCCGGAAGCTTTCTTT.

This chain uses TRBV7-2 with TRBJ1-3, with no clear D. The CDR3 spans 14 residues. V was cut by 3 bases and J by 3 bases, with 9 bases left in between. From germline, CDR1 is SGHTA and CDR2 FQGNSA. CDR3 loop: CASSFSGFGNTIYF. Written as DNA, the CDR3 is TGTGCCAGCAGCTTTTCGGGGTTTGGAAACACCATATATTTT.

This clonotype showed up many times. The chain recombines TRBV29-1 with TRBJ2-7; D remains unclear. V lost 0 bases to trimming and J lost 2 bases, with 8 bases between them. The CDR3 loop spans 13 amino acids. From germline, CDR1 is SQVTM and CDR2 ANQGSEA. In nucleotides, the CDR3 is TGCAGCGTTGAAGACGGACGGCCCTACGAGCAGTACTTC. The encoded protein is CSVEDGRPYEQYF.

With respect to this clonotype: One base away lies a much larger clone, so this may be a sequencing read error. The rearrangement uses TRBV6-5 and TRBJ2-5; 14 bases are shared with TRBD2. The germline V gene encodes CDR1 MNHEY and CDR2 SVGAGI. The J segment lost 5 bases and the V segment lost 8 bases, leaving 10 bases of the junction unmatched. The CDR3 is 16 residues long. The CDR3 sequence: CASGLTSGRALETQYF. CDR3 sequence (DNA): TGTGCCAGCGGCCTGACTAGCGGGAGGGCCTTGGAGACCCAGTACTTC.